The T cell receptor (beta chain) under discussion was sequenced for a study of PD-L1 blockade in urothelial cancer. The wider study: Timepoints chosen for blood analysis were 3 weeks (second dose) and 6 weeks after treatment start. T cell content in blood samples showed a median of around 150,000.

V lost 4 bases and J lost 0, with 9 bases in between. The germline V gene has CDR1 ENHRY and CDR2 SYGVKD. This CDR3 region has 15 residues. What went into each PCR as a spike was synthetic TCR analog templates. This table comes from immunoSEQ multiplex PCR, and its TCRdb copy is limited to in-frame clones, with some not included. Among 30,000 to 50,000 clones listed, about 89% were seen once. V gene TRBV10-3 combines with J gene TRBJ2-2; D might be TRBD2 (6 bases). The starting material was PBMCs, obtained around atezolizumab (anti-PD-L1) treatment. The TCR was taken from a man in his 60s with urothelial cancer. The CDR3 loop is CAISVAGPNTGELFF. The DNA for the CDR3 is TGTGCCATCAGTGTGGCGGGACCGAACACCGGGGAGCTGTTTTTT.